This T cell receptor (beta chain) appears in the sequencing data of a study of glioma-infiltrating T cells after dendritic cell vaccination. Across the study: Autologous tumor lysate-pulsed dendritic cell vaccination was given between the early 2000s and the early 2010s. Autologous tumor lysate was loaded overnight onto monocyte-derived dendritic cells grown approximately seven days with IL-4 and GM-CSF. Study findings and constraints: The cohort had few patients with full blood and tumor sets.

Per the germline V gene, CDR1 is MGHDK and CDR2 is SYGVNS. Trimming took 6 bases from V and 3 from J, leaving 8 bases between them. CDR3 length: 13 amino acids. This clone was recorded only once. Antigen specificity is unknown. Measured with immunoSEQ multiplex PCR; TCRdb has only the in-frame clones, and not every one. The sample shows 110,000 or so clones, roughly 89% of them seen only once. This sample's time point: after dendritic cell vaccination, including at tumor progression/relapse. Before vaccination, two weeks after the third vaccination, and at progression, PBMC were collected. The chain combines TRBV25-1 with TRBJ2-2; TRBD2 is a possible D gene (5 bases). Sequenced here: blood, sampled after dendritic cell vaccination. The receptor's source is a human donor with glioblastoma. The CDR3 is CASSQLDTGELFF. As DNA, the CDR3 is TGTGCCAGCAGCCAACTAGACACCGGGGAGCTGTTTTTT. Complete variable domain (other parts from reference TRBV25-1 and TRBJ2-2): EADIYQTPRYLVIGTGKKITLECSQTMGHDKMYWYQQDPGMELHLIHYSYGVNSTEKGDLSSESTVSRIRTEHFPLTLESARPSHTSQYLCASSQLDTGELFFGEGSRLTVL.